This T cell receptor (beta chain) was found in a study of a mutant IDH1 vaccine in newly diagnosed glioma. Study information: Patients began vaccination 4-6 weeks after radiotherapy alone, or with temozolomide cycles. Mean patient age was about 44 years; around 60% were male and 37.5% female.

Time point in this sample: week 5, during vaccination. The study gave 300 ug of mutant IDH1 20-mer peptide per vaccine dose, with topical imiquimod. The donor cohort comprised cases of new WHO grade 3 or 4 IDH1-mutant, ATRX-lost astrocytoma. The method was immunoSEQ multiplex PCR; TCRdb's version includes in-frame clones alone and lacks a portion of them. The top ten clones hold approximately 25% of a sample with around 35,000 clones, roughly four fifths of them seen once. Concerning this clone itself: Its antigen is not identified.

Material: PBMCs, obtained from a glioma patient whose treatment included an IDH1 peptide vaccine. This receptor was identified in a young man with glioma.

CDR3 sequence: CASSVEVPGTGGNTIYF. The CDR3 DNA follows: TGTGCCAGCAGCGTAGAAGTCCCCGGGACGGGCGGAAACACCATATATTTT. The chain is built from TRBV9 and TRBJ1-3; D may be TRBD1 (5 bases). The CDR3 runs to 17 residues. V was clipped by 0 bases and J by 4 bases, with 17 bases between them. Germline V lookup: CDR1 SGDLS, CDR2 YYNGEE.